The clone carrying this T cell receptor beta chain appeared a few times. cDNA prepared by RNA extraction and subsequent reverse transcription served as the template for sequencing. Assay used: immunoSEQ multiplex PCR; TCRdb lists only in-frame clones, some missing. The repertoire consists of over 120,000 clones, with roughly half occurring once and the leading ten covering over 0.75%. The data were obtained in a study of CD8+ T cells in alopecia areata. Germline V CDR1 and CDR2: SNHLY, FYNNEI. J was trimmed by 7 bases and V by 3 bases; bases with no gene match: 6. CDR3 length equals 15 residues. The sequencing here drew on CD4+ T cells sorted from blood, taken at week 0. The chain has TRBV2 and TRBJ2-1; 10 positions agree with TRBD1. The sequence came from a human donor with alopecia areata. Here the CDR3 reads CASSERTGGRNEQFF. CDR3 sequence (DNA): TGTGCCAGCAGTGAGCGGACAGGGGGTCGGAATGAGCAGTTCTTC. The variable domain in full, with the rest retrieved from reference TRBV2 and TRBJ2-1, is EPEVTQTPSHQVTQMGQEVILRCVPISNHLYFYWYRQILGQKVEFLVSFYNNEISEKSEIFDDQFSVERPDGSNFTLKIRSTKLEDSAMYFCASSERTGGRNEQFFGPGTRLTVL.